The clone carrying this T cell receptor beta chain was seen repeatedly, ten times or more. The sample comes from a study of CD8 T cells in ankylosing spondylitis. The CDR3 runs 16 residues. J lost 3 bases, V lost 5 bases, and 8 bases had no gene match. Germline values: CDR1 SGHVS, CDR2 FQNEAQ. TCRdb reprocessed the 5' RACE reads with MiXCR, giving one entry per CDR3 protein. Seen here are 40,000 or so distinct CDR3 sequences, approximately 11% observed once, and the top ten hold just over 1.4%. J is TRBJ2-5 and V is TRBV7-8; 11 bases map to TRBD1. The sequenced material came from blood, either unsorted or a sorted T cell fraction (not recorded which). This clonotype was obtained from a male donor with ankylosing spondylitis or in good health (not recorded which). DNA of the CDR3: TGTGCCAGCAGCCAAGATACGGGACAGGGGGAAGAGACCCAGTACTTC. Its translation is CASSQDTGQGEETQYF.